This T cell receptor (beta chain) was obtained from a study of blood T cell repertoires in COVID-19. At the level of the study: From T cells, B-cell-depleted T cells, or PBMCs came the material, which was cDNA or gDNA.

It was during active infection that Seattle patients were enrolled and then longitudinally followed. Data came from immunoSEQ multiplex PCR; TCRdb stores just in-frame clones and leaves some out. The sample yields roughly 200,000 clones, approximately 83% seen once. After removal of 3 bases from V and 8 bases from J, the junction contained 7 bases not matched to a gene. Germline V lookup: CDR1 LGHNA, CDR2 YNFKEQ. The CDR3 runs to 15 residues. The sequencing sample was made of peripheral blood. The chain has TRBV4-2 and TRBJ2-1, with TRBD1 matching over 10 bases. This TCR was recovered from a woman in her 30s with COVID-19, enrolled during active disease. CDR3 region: CASSQGGTGVHEQFF. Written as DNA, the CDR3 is TGTGCCAGCAGCCAGGGCGGGACAGGGGTCCATGAGCAGTTCTTC.